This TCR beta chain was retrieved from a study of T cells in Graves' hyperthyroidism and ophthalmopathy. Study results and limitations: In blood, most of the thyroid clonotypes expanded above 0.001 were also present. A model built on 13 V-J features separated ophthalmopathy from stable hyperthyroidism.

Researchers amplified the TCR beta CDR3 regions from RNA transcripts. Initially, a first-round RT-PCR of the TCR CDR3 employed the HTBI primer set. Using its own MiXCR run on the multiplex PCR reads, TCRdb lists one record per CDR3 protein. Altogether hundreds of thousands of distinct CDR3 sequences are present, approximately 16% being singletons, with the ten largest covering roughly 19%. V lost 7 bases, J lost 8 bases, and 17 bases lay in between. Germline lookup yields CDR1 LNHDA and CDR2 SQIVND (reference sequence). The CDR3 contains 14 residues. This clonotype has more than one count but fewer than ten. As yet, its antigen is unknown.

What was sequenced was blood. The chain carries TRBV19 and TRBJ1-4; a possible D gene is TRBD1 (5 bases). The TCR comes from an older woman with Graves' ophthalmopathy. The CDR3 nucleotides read TGTGCCAGTACCCTCAGTGGGGGAGTCGAAAAACTGTTTTTT. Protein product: CASTLSGGVEKLFF.